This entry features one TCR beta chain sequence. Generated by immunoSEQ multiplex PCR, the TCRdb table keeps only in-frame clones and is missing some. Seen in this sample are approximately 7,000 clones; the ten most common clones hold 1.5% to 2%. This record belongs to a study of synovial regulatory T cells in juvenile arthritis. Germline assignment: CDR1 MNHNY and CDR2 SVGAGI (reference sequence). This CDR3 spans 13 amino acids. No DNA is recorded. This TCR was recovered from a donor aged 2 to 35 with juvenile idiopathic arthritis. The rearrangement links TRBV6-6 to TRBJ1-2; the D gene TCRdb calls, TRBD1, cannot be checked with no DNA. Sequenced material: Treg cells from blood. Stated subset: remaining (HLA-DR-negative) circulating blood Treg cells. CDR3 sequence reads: CASRGQGVYGYTF.